Presented here are 8 T cell receptor beta chains from one specimen sequenced in a study of blood T cell repertoires in COVID-19. Libraries were prepared by immunoSEQ multiplex PCR; TCRdb keeps only in-frame clonotypes and omits some of them. Of around 190,000 clones in the sample, 80% to 90% were seen once. Sequenced input: PBMCs or T cells enriched from blood (not recorded which). These receptors were obtained from a man aged 35-49 years who had recovered from COVID-19.

Only a few counts were recorded for this clone. The chain links TRBV30 to TRBJ2-1; no clear D. Trimming cost V 8 bases and J 0 bases, with 11 bases left between them. The CDR3 contains 13 residues. Germline V gives CDR1 GTSNPN, CDR2 SVGIG (reference sequence). The CDR3 DNA reads TGTGCCGCTTTAGCCGCCTCCTACAATGAGCAGTTCTTC. Its protein product is CAALAASYNEQFF.

The chain employs TRBV5-1 and TRBJ2-7, with D possibly TRBD1 on 6 matching bases. Germline lookup yields CDR1 SGHRS and CDR2 YFSETQ. The CDR3 consists of 17 residues. V was trimmed by 4 bases and J by 0 bases, leaving 20 bases between them. The CDR3: CASSLGWGQLLSYEQYF. The CDR3 nucleotides are TGCGCCAGCAGCCTCGGGTGGGGGCAGCTTCTCTCCTACGAGCAGTACTTC.

The rearrangement uses TRBV3-1 (or the pseudogene TRBV3-2) and TRBJ2-1, with 12 nucleotides matching TRBD2. V trimming: 4 bases; J trimming: 4 bases; junction bases outside the gene matches: 5. The CDR3 totals 16 residues. Germline loops: CDR1 LGHDT, CDR2 YNNKEL (reference sequence). The CDR3 loop reads CASSLTSGGRYNEQFF. As DNA, the CDR3 is TGTGCCAGCAGCCTGACTAGCGGGGGAAGATACAATGAGCAGTTCTTC.

The sample holds one count of this clone. This chain uses TRBV6-5 with TRBJ2-1, with TRBD2 as a possible D gene (5 bases). With 8 bases removed from V and 1 base from J, the gap between germline ends came to 9 bases. Germline V lookup: CDR1 MNHEY, CDR2 SVGAGI. This CDR3 is 13 amino acids long. The CDR3 DNA reads TGTGCCAGCTCCGGAGGATCCTACAATGAGCAGTTCTTC. This sequence encodes CASSGGSYNEQFF.

This clone was recorded only once. The chain combines TRBV12-3 or TRBV12-4 with TRBJ1-2, with D uncertain. This CDR3 comprises 13 residues. The V end was cut by 1 base, the J end by 3 bases, with 6 bases between. The CDR3 here is CASSLGGHYGYTF. As DNA, the CDR3 is TGTGCCAGCAGTTTAGGTGGGCACTATGGCTACACCTTC.

This chain links TRBV24-1 with TRBJ1-2; D is perhaps TRBD1 (6 bases). The length of the CDR3 is 14 residues. V lost 4 bases and J lost 5, with 13 bases in between. Germline-derived CDR1 and CDR2 are KGHDR and SFDVKD. CDR3 bases: TGTGCCACCAGTGACCACGGACAGTCTTATGGCTACACCTTC. It codes for CATSDHGQSYGYTF.

The chain combines TRBV7-2 with TRBJ1-6; 7 nucleotides match TRBD1. The CDR3 has 17 amino acids. J gave up 5 bases and V 5 bases, and 12 bases lay outside the gene matches. Germline loops: CDR1 SGHTA, CDR2 FQGNSA. CDR3 sequence: CASSPGWGRGDNSPLHF. The CDR3 nucleotides are TGTGCCAGCAGCCCAGGGTGGGGCAGGGGGGATAATTCACCCCTCCACTTT.

Here the CDR3 DNA reads TGTGCCAGCAGTCGGACAGGGGTTGAAGCTTTCTTT. It yields the protein CASSRTGVEAFF. The chain joins TRBV2 to TRBJ1-1, with 9 nucleotides matching TRBD1. V dropped 5 bases and J dropped 7; count of bases not matched to a gene: 2. This CDR3 is built from 12 residues. The germline CDR1 and CDR2 sequences are SNHLY and FYNNEI.